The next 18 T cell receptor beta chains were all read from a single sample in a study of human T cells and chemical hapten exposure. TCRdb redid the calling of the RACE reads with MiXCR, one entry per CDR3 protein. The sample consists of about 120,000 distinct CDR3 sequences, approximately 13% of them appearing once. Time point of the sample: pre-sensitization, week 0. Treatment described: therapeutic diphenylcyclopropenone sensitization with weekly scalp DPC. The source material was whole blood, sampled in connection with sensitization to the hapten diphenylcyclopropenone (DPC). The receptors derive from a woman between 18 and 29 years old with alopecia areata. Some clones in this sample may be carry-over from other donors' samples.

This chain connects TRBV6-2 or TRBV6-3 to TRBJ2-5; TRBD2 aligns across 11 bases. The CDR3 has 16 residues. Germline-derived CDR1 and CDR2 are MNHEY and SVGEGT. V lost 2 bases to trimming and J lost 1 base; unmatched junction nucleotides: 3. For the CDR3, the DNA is TGTGCCAGCAGTTACCCTGGGACTAGCGGCCAAGAGACCCAGTACTTC. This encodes CASSYPGTSGQETQYF.

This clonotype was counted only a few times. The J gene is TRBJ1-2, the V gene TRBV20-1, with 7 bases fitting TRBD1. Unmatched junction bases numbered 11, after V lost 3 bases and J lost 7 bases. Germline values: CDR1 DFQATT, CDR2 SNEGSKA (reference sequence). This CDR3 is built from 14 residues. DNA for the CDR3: TGCAGTGCTAGCGTCCCCAGGGGGATTTTTGGCTACACCTTC. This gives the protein CSASVPRGIFGYTF.

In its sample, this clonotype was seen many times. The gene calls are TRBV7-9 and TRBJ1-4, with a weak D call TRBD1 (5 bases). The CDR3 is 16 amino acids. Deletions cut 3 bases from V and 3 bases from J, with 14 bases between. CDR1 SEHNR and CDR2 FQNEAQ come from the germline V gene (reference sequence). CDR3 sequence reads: CASSFIRGAPNEKLFF. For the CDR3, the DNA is TGTGCCAGCAGCTTCATCCGAGGGGCCCCTAATGAAAAACTGTTTTTT.

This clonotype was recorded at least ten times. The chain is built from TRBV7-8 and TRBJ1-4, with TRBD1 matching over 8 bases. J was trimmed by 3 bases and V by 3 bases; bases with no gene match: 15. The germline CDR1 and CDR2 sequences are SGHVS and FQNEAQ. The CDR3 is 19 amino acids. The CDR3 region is CASSFRWTGTGLANEKLFF. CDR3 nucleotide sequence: TGTGCCAGCAGCTTTCGTTGGACAGGGACGGGTTTAGCTAATGAAAAACTGTTTTTT.

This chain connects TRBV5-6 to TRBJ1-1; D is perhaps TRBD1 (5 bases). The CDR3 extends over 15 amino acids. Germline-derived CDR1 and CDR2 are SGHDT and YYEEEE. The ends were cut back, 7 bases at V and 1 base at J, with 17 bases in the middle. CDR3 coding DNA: TGTGCCAGCTTAACGACGGGTGGACAGAACACTGAAGCTTTCTTT. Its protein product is CASLTTGGQNTEAFF.

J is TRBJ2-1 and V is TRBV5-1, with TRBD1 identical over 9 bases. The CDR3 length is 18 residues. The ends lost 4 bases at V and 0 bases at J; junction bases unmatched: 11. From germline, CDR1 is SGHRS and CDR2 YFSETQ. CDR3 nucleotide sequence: TGCGCCAGCAGCCCTTCCTCCGGGACAGGGTTCTCCTACAATGAGCAGTTCTTC. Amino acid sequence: CASSPSSGTGFSYNEQFF.

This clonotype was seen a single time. The CDR3 DNA reads TGTGCCAGCAGCCCTAGGACAGGGGGGAAAAACATTCAGTACTTC. This encodes CASSPRTGGKNIQYF. This chain joins TRBV7-2 and TRBJ2-4; 10 bases are shared with TRBD1. Germline loops: CDR1 SGHTA, CDR2 FQGNSA. V trimming: 5 bases; J trimming: 4 bases; junction bases outside the gene matches: 5. CDR3 size: 15 residues.

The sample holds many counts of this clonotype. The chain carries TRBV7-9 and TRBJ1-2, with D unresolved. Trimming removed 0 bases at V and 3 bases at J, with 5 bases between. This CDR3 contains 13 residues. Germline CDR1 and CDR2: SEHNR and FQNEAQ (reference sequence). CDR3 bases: TGTGCCAGCAGCTTAGCAGCGGACTATGGCTACACCTTC. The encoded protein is CASSLAADYGYTF. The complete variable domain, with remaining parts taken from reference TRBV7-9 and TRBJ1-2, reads DTGVSQNPRHKITKRGQNVTFRCDPISEHNRLYWYRQTLGQGPEFLTYFQNEAQLEKSRLLSDRFSAERPKGSFSTLEIQRTEQGDSAMYLCASSLAADYGYTFGSGTRLTVV.

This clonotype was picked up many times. CDR3 sequence: CASSSSGLAGVRSTDTQYF. The CDR3 nucleotides are TGTGCCAGCAGTTCGTCGGGACTAGCGGGGGTTCGTAGCACAGATACGCAGTATTTT. The chain recombines TRBV12-3 or TRBV12-4 with TRBJ2-3, with TRBD2 identical over 14 bases. Losses at the gene ends were 4 bases for V and 0 bases for J; bases not matched to a gene: 9. There are 19 residues in the CDR3.

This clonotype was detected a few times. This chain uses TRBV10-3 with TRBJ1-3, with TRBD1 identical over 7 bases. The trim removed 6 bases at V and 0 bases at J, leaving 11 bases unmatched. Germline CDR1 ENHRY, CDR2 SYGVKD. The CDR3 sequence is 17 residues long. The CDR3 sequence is CAISGGQKLSSGNTIYF. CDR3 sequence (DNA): TGTGCCATCAGCGGGGGACAGAAACTTAGCTCTGGAAACACCATATATTTT.

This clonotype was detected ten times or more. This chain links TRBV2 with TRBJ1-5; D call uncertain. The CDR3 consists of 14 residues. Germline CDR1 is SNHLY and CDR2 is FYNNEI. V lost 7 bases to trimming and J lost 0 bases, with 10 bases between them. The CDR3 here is CASNRGVSNQPQHF. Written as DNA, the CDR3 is TGTGCCAGCAACCGGGGAGTTAGCAATCAGCCCCAGCATTTT.

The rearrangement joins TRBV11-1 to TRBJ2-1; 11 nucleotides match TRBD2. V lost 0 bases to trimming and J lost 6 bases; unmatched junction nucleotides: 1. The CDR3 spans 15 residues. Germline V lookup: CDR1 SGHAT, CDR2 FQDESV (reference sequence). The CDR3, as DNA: TGTGCCAGCAGCTTAGCTACTAGCGGGGGCAATGAGCAGTTCTTC. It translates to CASSLATSGGNEQFF.

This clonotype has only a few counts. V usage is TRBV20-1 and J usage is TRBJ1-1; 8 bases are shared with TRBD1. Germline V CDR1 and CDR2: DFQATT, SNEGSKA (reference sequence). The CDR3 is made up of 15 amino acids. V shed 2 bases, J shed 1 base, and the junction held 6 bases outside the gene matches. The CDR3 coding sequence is TGCAGTGCTAGACGACCGGGACAGGCGAACACTGAAGCTTTCTTT. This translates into CSARRPGQANTEAFF.

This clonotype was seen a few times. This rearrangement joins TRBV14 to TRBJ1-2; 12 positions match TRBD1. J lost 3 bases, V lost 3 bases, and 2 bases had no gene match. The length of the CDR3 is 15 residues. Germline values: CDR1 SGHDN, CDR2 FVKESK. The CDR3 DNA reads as TGTGCCAGCAGCCATGGGACAGGGGGCTACTATGGCTACACCTTC. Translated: CASSHGTGGYYGYTF.

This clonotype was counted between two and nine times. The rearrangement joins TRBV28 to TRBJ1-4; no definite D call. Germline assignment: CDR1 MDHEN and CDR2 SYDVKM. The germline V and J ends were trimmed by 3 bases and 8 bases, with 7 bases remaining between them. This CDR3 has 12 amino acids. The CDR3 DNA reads TGTGCCAGCAGTTTGGGCGGCGAAAAACTGTTTTTT. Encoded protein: CASSLGGEKLFF.

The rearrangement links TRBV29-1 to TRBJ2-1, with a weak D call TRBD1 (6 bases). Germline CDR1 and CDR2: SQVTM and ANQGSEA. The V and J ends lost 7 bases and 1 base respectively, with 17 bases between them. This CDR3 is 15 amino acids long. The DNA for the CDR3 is TGCAGCGCCCATACAGGGTTTCTTTCCTACAATGAGCAGTTCTTC. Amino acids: CSAHTGFLSYNEQFF.

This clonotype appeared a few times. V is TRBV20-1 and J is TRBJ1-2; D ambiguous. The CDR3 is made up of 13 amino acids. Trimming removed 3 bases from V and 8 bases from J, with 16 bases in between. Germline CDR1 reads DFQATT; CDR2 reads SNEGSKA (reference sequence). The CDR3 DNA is TGCAGTGCTAGCTCTCAATCAGTCCGAGGCTACACCTTC. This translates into CSASSQSVRGYTF.

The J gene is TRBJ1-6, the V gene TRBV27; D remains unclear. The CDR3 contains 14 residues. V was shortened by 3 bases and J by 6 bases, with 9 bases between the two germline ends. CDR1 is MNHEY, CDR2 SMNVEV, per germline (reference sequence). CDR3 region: CASSFQATNSPLHF. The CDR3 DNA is TGTGCCAGCAGTTTCCAGGCAACTAATTCACCCCTCCACTTT.